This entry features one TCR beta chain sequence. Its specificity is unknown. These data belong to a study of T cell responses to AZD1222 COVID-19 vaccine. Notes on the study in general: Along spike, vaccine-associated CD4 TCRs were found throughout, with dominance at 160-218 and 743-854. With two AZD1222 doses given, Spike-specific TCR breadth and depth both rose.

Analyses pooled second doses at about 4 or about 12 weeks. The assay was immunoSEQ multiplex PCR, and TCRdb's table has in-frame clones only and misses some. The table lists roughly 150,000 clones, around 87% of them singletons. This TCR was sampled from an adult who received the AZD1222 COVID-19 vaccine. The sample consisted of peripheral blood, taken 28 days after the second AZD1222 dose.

The CDR3 spells CASSRDSSYEQYF. The DNA for the CDR3 is TGTGCCAGCAGCCGGGACAGTTCCTACGAGCAGTACTTC. This chain uses TRBV7-9 with TRBJ2-7; 7 bases line up with TRBD1. CDR1 SEHNR and CDR2 FQNEAQ come from the germline V gene (reference sequence). This CDR3 spans 13 amino acids. Trimming took 5 bases from V and 1 from J; bases not matched to a gene: 2.